This TCR beta chain originates from a study of PD-L1 blockade in urothelial cancer. The wider study: Beginning in the mid-2010s, patients received atezolizumab, given as 1,200 mg intravenously every 3 weeks.

The CDR3 runs 15 residues. CDR1 and CDR2 from the germline V gene are SGHRS and YFSETQ. V dropped 4 bases and J dropped 4 bases, with 18 bases sitting between them. Clones were sequenced by immunoSEQ multiplex PCR, and TCRdb holds only the in-frame ones, with some missing. The sample includes fewer than 130,000 clones, about 85% of them seen just once. The V call is TRBV5-1, the J call TRBJ2-7, with a possible D match to TRBD1 (5 bases). Source: PBMCs, taken around atezolizumab (anti-PD-L1) treatment. The clonotype comes from a man over 45 with urothelial cancer. The chain's CDR3 is CASSLVAGIVYEQYF. The CDR3 DNA is TGCGCCAGCAGCCTCGTGGCAGGGATCGTTTACGAGCAGTACTTC.